This T cell receptor (beta chain) came from a study of T cell responses to AZD1222 COVID-19 vaccine. Study-wide findings and caveats: Donors were largely white British and mainly female; clonal diversity was possibly underestimated. Repertoire sampling happened only post peak T cell response. Reportedly, nearly half of unique spike TCRs recognized epitopes outside B.1.351/B.1.1.7 mutations. Vaccination with two AZD1222 doses was followed by a rise in Spike-specific TCR breadth and depth.

This table comes from immunoSEQ multiplex PCR, and its TCRdb copy is limited to in-frame clones, with some not included. The table lists 88,000 or so clones, about 89% of them singletons, with approximately 5.2% in the top ten. With respect to this clone: The antigen is unknown.

The CDR3 runs 16 residues. Losses at the gene ends were 3 bases for V and 0 bases for J; bases not matched to a gene: 5. In germline, CDR1 is MGHRA, CDR2 YSYEKL. J is TRBJ1-5 and V is TRBV4-1; TRBD1 agrees at 7 bases. This material consisted of peripheral blood, taken 28 days after the second AZD1222 dose. The sequence was obtained from an adult who received the AZD1222 COVID-19 vaccine. This CDR3 reads CASSHGDRYSNQPQHF. The CDR3 coding sequence is TGCGCCAGCAGCCACGGGGACAGATATAGCAATCAGCCCCAGCATTTT.